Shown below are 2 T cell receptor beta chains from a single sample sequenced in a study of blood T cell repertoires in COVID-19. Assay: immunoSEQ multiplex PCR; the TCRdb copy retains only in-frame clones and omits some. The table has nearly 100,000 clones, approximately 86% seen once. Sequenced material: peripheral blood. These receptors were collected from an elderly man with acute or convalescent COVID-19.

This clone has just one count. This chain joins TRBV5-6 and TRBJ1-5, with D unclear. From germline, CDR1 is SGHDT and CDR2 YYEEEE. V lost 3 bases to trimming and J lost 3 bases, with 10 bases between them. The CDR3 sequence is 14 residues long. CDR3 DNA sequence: TGTGCCAGCAGCTCCTCCGGGTTCAATCAGCCCCAGCATTTT. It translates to CASSSSGFNQPQHF.

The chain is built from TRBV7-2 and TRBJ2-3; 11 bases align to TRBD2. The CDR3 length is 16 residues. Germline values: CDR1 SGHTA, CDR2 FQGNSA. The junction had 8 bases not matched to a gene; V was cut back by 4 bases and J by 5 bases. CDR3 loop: CASSWGTSGGRDTQYF. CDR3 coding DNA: TGTGCCAGCAGCTGGGGGACTAGCGGTGGAAGAGATACGCAGTATTTT.